This T cell receptor (beta chain) was captured by sequencing in a study of CD4 T cells in relation to SARS-CoV-2 and coronaviruses. The unexposed donors gave CD4+ T cells in 2011-2018, prior to COVID-19. Method: immunoSEQ multiplex PCR; TCRdb's copy keeps in-frame clones and lacks some. Here the sample spans about 60,000 clones, about 94% being singletons. The CDR3 loop spans 15 amino acids. CDR1 SGHNT and CDR2 YYREEE come from the germline V gene (reference sequence). The V and J ends lost 5 bases and 5 bases respectively, with 17 bases between them. This receptor was identified in a human donor in good health. The chain combines TRBV5-4 with TRBJ2-1; D perhaps matches TRBD1 (6 bases). Specimen: naive CD4+ T cells from PBMCs. The subset denotes: naive CD4+ T cells isolated by negative enrichment. CDR3 protein: CASRRTGTLDNEQFF. CDR3 coding DNA: TGTGCCAGCAGGCGCACCGGGACACTAGACAATGAGCAGTTCTTC.